This T cell receptor beta chain comes out of a study of T cells expressing NK-cell markers. Study in general: According to the study, TCR beta repertoires originated from sorted CD3+CD56+NKG2C+, CD3+CD56+NKG2C- and CD3+CD56-NKG2C+ T cells.

CDR3 length: 18 amino acids. Germline CDR1 SGHTA, CDR2 FQGTGA. The TCR beta cDNA came from 5'RACE template switching with UMIs. TCRdb reworked the 5' RACE reads into one entry per CDR3 protein, no DNA. The sample has approximately 440,000 distinct CDR3 sequences. Sequencing used blood T cells: a sorted CD56 or NKG2C T cell subset, CD4+ or CD8+ T cells, or bulk PBMC T cells (not recorded which). This chain joins TRBV7-3 and TRBJ2-2; TCRdb indicates TRBD1, and absent DNA this call remains unverified. This sequence was found in a woman aged 45 to 65 in good health. The CDR3 protein is CASSLDPQGTPNTGELFF.